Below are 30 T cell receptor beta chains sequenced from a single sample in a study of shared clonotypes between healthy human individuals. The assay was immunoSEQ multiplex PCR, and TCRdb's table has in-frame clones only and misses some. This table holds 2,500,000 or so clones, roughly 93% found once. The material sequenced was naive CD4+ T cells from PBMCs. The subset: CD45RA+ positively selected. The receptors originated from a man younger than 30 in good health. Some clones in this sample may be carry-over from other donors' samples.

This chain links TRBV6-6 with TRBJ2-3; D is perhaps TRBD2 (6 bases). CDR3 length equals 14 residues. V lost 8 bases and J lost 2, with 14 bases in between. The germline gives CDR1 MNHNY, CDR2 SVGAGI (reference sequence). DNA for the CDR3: TGTGCCAGCGTCCAGGCGGGGCCCACAGATACGCAGTATTTT. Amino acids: CASVQAGPTDTQYF.

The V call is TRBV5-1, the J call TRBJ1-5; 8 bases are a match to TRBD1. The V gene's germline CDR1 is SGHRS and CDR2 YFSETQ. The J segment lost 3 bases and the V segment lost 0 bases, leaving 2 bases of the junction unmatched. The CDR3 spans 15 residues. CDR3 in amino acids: CASSLETGDNQPQHF. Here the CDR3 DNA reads TGCGCCAGCAGCTTGGAGACAGGGGACAATCAGCCCCAGCATTTT.

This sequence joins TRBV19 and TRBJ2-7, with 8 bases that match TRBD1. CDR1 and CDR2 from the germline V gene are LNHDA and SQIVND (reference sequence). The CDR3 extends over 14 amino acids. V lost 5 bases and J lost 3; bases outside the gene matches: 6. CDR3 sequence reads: CASSRPGQVYEQYF. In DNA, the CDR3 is TGTGCCAGTAGTCGCCCGGGACAGGTCTACGAGCAGTACTTC. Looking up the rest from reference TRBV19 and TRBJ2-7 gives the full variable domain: DGGITQSPKYLFRKEGQNVTLSCEQNLNHDAMYWYRQDPGQGLRLIYYSQIVNDFQKGDIAEGYSVSREKKESFPLTVTSAQKNPTAFYLCASSRPGQVYEQYFGPGTRLTVT.

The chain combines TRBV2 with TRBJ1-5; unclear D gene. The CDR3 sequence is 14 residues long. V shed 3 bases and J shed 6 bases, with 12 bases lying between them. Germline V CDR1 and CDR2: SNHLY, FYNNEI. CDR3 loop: CASSERGAFQPQHF. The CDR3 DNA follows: TGTGCCAGCAGTGAGCGGGGTGCTTTTCAGCCCCAGCATTTT.

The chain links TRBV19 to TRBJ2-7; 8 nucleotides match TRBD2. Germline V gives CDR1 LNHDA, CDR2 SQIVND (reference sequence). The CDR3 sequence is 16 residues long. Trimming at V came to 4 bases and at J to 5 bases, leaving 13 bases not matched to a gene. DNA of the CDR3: TGTGCCAGTAGTACCTCCTTCAGCGGGAGCGGGGACGAGCAGTACTTC. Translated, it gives CASSTSFSGSGDEQYF.

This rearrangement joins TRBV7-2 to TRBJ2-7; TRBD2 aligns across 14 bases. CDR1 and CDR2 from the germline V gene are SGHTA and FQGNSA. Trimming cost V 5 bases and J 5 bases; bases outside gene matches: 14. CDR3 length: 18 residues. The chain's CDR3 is CASSRLAGTSGSFNEQYF. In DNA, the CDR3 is TGTGCCAGCAGCCGCTTGGCCGGGACTAGCGGGAGTTTCAACGAGCAGTACTTC.

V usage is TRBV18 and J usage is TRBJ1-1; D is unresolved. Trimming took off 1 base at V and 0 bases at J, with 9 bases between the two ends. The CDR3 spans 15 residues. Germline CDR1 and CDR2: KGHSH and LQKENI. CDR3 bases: TGTGCCAGCTCACCACTCTCTGAGATGAACACTGAAGCTTTCTTT. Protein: CASSPLSEMNTEAFF.

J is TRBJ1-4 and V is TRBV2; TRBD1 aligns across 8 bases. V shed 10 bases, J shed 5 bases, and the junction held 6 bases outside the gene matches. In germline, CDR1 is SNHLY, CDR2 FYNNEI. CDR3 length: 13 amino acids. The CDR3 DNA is TGTGCCACAGGGGGCGCGGGGAATGAAAAACTGTTTTTT. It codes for CATGGAGNEKLFF. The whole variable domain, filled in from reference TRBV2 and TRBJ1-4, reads EPEVTQTPSHQVTQMGQEVILRCVPISNHLYFYWYRQILGQKVEFLVSFYNNEISEKSEIFDDQFSVERPDGSNFTLKIRSTKLEDSAMYFCATGGAGNEKLFFGSGTQLSVL.

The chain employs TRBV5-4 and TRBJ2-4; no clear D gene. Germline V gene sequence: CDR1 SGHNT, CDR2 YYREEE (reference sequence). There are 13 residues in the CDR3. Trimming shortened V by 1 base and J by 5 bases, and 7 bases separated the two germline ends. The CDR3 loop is CASSLPMENIQYF. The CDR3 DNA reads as TGTGCCAGCAGCTTGCCCATGGAAAACATTCAGTACTTC.

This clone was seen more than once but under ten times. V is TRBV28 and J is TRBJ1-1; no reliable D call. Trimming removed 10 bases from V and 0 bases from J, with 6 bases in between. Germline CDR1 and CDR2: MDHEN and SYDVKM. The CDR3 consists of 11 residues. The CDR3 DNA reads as TGTGCCACCCGCATGAACACTGAAGCTTTCTTT. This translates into CATRMNTEAFF.

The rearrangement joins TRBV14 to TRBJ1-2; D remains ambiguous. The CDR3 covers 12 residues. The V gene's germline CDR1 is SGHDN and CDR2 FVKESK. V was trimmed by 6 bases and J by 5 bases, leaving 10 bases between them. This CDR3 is CASSRDSYGYTF. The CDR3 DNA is TGTGCCAGCAGTCGAGATTCGTATGGCTACACCTTC.

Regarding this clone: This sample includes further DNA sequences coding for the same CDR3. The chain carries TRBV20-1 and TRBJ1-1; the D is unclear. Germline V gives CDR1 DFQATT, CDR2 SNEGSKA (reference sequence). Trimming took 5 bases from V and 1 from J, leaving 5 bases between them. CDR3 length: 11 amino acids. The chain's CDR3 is CSAARNTEAFF. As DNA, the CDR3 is TGCAGTGCTGCCAGGAACACTGAAGCTTTCTTT.

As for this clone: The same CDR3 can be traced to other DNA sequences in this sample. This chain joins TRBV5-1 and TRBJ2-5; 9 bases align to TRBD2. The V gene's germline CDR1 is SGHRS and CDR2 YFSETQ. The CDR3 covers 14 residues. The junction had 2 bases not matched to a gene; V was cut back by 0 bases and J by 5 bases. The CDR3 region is CASSLGLAGETQYF. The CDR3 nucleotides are TGCGCCAGCAGCTTGGGGCTAGCGGGGGAGACCCAGTACTTC.

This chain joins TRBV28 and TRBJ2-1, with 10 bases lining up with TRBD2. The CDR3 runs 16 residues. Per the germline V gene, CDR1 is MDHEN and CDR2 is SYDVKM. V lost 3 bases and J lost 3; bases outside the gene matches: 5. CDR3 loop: CASSFISGRDYNEQFF. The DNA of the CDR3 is TGTGCCAGCAGTTTTATCAGCGGGAGGGACTACAATGAGCAGTTCTTC. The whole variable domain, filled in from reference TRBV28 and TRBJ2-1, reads DVKVTQSSRYLVKRTGEKVFLECVQDMDHENMFWYRQDPGLGLRLIYFSYDVKMKEKGDIPEGYSVSREKKERFSLILESASTNQTSMYLCASSFISGRDYNEQFFGPGTRLTVL.

The CDR3 sequence is CASSQGRLDTQYF. CDR3 coding DNA: TGTGCCAGCAGCCAAGGCCGATTAGATACGCAGTATTTT. The V gene is TRBV4-2, the J gene TRBJ2-3; D remains unclear. The V end was cut by 1 base, the J end by 5 bases, with 7 bases between. Looked up from germline, CDR1 is LGHNA and CDR2 is YNFKEQ. The CDR3 spans 13 residues.

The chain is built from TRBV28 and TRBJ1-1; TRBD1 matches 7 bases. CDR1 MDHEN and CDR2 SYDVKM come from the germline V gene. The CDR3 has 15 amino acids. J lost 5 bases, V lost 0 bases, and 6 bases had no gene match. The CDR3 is CASSLWRRGGTEAFF. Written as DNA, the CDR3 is TGTGCCAGCAGTTTATGGCGCAGGGGGGGTACTGAAGCTTTCTTT.

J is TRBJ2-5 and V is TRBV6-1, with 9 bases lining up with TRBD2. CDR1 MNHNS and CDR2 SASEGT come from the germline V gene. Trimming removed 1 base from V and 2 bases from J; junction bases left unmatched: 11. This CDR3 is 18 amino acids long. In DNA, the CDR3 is TGTGCCAGCAGTGAAGTTGGGACTAGCCCTAACCCACAAGAGACCCAGTACTTC. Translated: CASSEVGTSPNPQETQYF.

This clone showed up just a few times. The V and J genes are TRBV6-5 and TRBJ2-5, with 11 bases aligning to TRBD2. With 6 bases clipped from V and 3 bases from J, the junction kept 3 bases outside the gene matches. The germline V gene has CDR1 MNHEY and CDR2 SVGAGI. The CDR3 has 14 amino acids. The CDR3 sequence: CASSRLAGKETQYF. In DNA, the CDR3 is TGTGCCAGCAGCCGACTAGCGGGAAAAGAGACCCAGTACTTC.

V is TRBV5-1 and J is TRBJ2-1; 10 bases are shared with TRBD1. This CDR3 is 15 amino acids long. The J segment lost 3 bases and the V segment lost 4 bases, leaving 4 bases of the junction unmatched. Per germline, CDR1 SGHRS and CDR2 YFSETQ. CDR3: CASSATGGFYNEQFF. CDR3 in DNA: TGCGCCAGCAGCGCGACAGGGGGCTTCTACAATGAGCAGTTCTTC.

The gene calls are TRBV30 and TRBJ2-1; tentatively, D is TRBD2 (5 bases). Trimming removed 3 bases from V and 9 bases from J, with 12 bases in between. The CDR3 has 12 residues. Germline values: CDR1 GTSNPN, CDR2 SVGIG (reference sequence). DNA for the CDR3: TGTGCCTGGAGCGAGGGCTTTGGTGAGCAGTTCTTC. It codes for CAWSEGFGEQFF.

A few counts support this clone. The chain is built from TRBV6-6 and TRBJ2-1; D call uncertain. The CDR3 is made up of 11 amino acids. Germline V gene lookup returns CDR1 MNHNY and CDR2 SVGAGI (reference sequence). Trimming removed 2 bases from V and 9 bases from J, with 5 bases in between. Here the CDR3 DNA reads TGTGCCAGCAGTTACCGGTTTGAGCAGTTCTTC. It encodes CASSYRFEQFF.

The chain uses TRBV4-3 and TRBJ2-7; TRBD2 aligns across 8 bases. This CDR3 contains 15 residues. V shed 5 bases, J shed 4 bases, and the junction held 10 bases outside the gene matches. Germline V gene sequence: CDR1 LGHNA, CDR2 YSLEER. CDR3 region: CASSAYAAGDYEQYF. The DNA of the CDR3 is TGCGCCAGCAGCGCGTATGCAGCGGGAGATTACGAGCAGTACTTC.

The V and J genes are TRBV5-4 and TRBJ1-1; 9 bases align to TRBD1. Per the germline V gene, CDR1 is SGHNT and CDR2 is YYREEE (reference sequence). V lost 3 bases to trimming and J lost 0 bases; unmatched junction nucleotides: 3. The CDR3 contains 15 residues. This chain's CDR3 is CASSWDRVLNTEAFF. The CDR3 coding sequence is TGTGCCAGCAGCTGGGACAGGGTTTTGAACACTGAAGCTTTCTTT.

CDR3 loop: CASSIREARFF. In DNA form, the CDR3 reads TGTGCCAGTAGTATCCGGGAAGCCCGGTTCTTC. The chain carries TRBV19 and TRBJ2-1, with D perhaps matching TRBD2 (5 bases). This CDR3 region has 11 residues. Trimming left V 3 bases short and J 15 bases short, with 12 bases between. The germline gives CDR1 LNHDA, CDR2 SQIVND (reference sequence). The entire variable domain, with the rest obtained from reference TRBV19 and TRBJ2-1, is as follows: DGGITQSPKYLFRKEGQNVTLSCEQNLNHDAMYWYRQDPGQGLRLIYYSQIVNDFQKGDIAEGYSVSREKKESFPLTVTSAQKNPTAFYLCASSIREARFFGPGTRLTVL.

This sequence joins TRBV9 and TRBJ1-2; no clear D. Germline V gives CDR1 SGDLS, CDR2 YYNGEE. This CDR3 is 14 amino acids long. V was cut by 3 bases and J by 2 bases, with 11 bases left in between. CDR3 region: CASSGSPGNYGYTF. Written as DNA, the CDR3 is TGTGCCAGCAGCGGGAGCCCGGGGAACTATGGCTACACCTTC.

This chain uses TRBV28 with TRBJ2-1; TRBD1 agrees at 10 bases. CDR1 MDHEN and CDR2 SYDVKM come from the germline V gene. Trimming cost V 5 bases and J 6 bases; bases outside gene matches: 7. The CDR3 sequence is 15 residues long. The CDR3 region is CASSPGQGWLNEQFF. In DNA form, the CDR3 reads TGTGCCAGCAGTCCGGGACAGGGGTGGCTCAATGAGCAGTTCTTC.

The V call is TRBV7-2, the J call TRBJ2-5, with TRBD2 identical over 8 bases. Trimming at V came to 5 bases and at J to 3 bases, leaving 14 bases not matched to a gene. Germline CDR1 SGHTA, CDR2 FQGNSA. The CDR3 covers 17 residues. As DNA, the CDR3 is TGTGCCAGCAGCCCTGGGGGGGCGGGAGGACGGAAAGAGACCCAGTACTTC. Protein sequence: CASSPGGAGGRKETQYF.

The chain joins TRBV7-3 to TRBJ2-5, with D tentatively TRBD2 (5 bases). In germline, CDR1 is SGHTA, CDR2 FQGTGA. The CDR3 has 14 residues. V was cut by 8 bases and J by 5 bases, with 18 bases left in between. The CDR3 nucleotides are TGTGCCAGCGCTCCTAGCTCCTCCCGTGAGACCCAGTACTTC. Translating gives CASAPSSSRETQYF.

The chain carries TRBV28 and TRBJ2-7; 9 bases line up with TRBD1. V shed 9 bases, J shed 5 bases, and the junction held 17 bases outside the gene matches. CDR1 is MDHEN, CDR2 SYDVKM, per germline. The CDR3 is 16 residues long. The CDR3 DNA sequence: TGTGCCAGTGGGGACGGGGGCGCGGGACAGGGCCACGAGCAGTACTTC. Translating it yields CASGDGGAGQGHEQYF.

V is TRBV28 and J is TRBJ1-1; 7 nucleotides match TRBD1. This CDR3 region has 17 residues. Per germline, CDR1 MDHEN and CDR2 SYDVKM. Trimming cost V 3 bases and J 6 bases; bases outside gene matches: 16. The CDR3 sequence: CASSLWAGTAQGAEAFF. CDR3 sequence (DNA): TGTGCCAGCAGTTTGTGGGCCGGGACAGCCCAGGGCGCTGAAGCTTTCTTT.